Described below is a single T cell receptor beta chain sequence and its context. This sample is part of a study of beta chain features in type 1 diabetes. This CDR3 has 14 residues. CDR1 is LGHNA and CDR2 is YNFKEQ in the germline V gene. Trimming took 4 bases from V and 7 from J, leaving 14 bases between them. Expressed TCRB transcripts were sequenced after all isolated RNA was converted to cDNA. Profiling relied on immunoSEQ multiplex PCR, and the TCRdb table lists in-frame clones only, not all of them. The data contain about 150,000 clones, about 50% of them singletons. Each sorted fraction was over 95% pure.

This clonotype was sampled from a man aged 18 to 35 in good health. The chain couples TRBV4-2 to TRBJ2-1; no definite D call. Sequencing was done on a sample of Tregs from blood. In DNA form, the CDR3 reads TGTGCCAGCAGCCTGAGAAGATTTTGGAATGAGCAGTTCTTC. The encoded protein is CASSLRRFWNEQFF.